These 18 T cell receptor beta chains originate from one sample sequenced in a study of response to subunit inactivated influenza vaccine (dated 2018 in TCRdb). Libraries were constructed by RT-PCR. The listed sequencing device is Illumina HiSeq 2500. TCRdb redid the processing of the public reads, applying fastp at Q25 and MiXCR, and retained in-frame beta chains. Rows matching on CDR3 protein sequence are summarized as one entry with the most common DNA and genes. This sample holds about 830,000 distinct CDR3 sequences; approximately 17% were observed only once. The ten largest make up about a tenth of the sample. The starting material was PBMCs from blood, obtained 4 to 6 days after vaccination. The receptors originated from a man aged 45 to 65 who received an inactivated influenza vaccine. Donor details come from another sample of the same person, matched by shared clones.

This clonotype was seen a few times. This sequence joins TRBV4-3 and TRBJ2-3, with D unclear. The CDR3 has 13 amino acids. V lost 4 bases and J 5 bases, leaving 10 bases between the germline ends. CDR1 and CDR2 from the germline V gene are LGHNA and YSLEER. The CDR3 here is CASSRRTGDTQYF. The CDR3 region has the DNA TGCGCCAGCAGCCGTAGAACCGGAGATACGCAGTATTTT.

The chain uses TRBV5-1 and TRBJ2-7; D is tentatively TRBD1 or TRBD2 (5 bases each). Trimming removed 4 bases at V and 1 base at J, with 15 bases between. Per germline, CDR1 SGHRS and CDR2 YFSETQ. This CDR3 comprises 15 residues. This CDR3 reads CASSPQGAGSYEQYF. The CDR3 region has the DNA TGCGCCAGCAGCCCCCAGGGAGCAGGGTCCTACGAGCAGTACTTC. Based on the CDR3 plus reference TRBV5-1 and TRBJ2-7, the full variable domain is KAGVTQTPRYLIKTRGQQVTLSCSPISGHRSVSWYQQTPGQGLQFLFEYFSETQRNKGNFPGRFSGRQFSNSRSEMNVSTLELGDSALYLCASSPQGAGSYEQYFGPGTRLTVT.

This clonotype occurred many times. The V call is TRBV7-2, the J call TRBJ1-2; TRBD1 matches 8 bases. Germline CDR1 and CDR2: SGHTA and FQGNSA. The CDR3 consists of 15 residues. Trimming removed 5 bases from V and 4 bases from J; junction bases left unmatched: 9. The CDR3 region is CASSQGQGPSYGYTF. CDR3 nucleotide sequence: TGTGCCAGCAGCCAAGGACAGGGCCCCAGCTATGGCTACACCTTC.

V and J are TRBV6-2 or TRBV6-3 and TRBJ2-6; D not resolved. From germline, CDR1 is MNHEY and CDR2 SVGEGT. V dropped 9 bases and J dropped 4 bases, with 7 bases sitting between them. This CDR3 is built from 12 residues. The CDR3 protein is CASDEGANVLTF. CDR3 coding DNA: TGTGCCAGTGACGAAGGGGCCAACGTCCTGACTTTC.

This clonotype was observed a few times. The genes are TRBV28 and TRBJ2-7; possible D gene TRBD1, 6 bases. There are 13 residues in the CDR3. Germline V lookup: CDR1 MDHEN, CDR2 SYDVKM. The V gene lost 7 bases and the J gene lost 6 bases, with 16 bases spanning the gap. This chain's CDR3 is CASTQDSRLEQYF. CDR3 in DNA: TGTGCCAGCACCCAGGACAGCAGGCTCGAGCAGTACTTC.

This clonotype was detected a few times. The chain carries TRBV6-5 and TRBJ1-2; no clear D. Trimming removed 2 bases at V and 4 bases at J, with 8 bases between. In germline, CDR1 is MNHEY, CDR2 SVGAGI. There are 13 residues in the CDR3. In nucleotides, the CDR3 is TGTGCCAGCAGTTACACGGAAAGCTATGGCTACACCTTC. Residues: CASSYTESYGYTF.

This clonotype has more than one count but fewer than ten. The rearrangement joins TRBV28 to TRBJ1-1; no clear D. The germline gives CDR1 MDHEN, CDR2 SYDVKM. CDR3 size: 14 residues. V gave up 5 bases and J gave up 0 bases, with 10 bases separating them. DNA for the CDR3: TGTGCCAGCAGTGCCTTTCTGATGAACACTGAAGCTTTCTTT. Translation gives CASSAFLMNTEAFF.

The V and J genes are TRBV2 and TRBJ2-6, with 9 nucleotides matching TRBD1. Germline values: CDR1 SNHLY, CDR2 FYNNEI. The CDR3 sequence is 16 residues long. The junction had 6 bases not matched to a gene; V was cut back by 5 bases and J by 4 bases. CDR3 sequence: CASSSQGALGANVLTF. For the CDR3, the DNA is TGTGCCAGCAGTTCACAGGGGGCTCTGGGGGCCAACGTCCTGACTTTC.

This clonotype was seen a single time. The chain combines TRBV2 with TRBJ2-6, with a weak D call TRBD1 (5 bases). The V gene's germline CDR1 is SNHLY and CDR2 FYNNEI. CDR3 length: 16 amino acids. V was cut by 4 bases and J by 0 bases, with 10 bases left in between. CDR3 DNA: TGTGCCAGCAGTGGGGGCGGAACCTCTGGGGCCAACGTCCTGACTTTC. Amino acids: CASSGGGTSGANVLTF.

This clonotype has a handful of counts. The gene calls are TRBV20-1 and TRBJ2-3; 10 bases map to TRBD1. Germline V CDR1 and CDR2: DFQATT, SNEGSKA (reference sequence). Trimming removed 3 bases from V and 2 bases from J; junction bases left unmatched: 8. This CDR3 has 16 residues. CDR3 residues: CSARKRDRGTTDTQYF. DNA for the CDR3: TGCAGTGCTAGGAAAAGGGACAGGGGAACCACAGATACGCAGTATTTT.

The chain couples TRBV6-5 to TRBJ2-5; D is tentatively TRBD1 or TRBD2 (5 bases each). The CDR3 has 14 residues. Per germline, CDR1 MNHEY and CDR2 SVGAGI. Trimming took 7 bases from V and 4 from J, leaving 16 bases between them. The CDR3 region is CASTSDYQGETQYF. The CDR3 DNA reads as TGTGCCAGCACTTCCGACTATCAGGGAGAGACCCAGTACTTC.

This clonotype has more than one count but fewer than ten. The rearrangement uses TRBV12-3 or TRBV12-4 and TRBJ2-3; 7 positions agree with TRBD1. This CDR3 spans 15 amino acids. With 6 bases clipped from V and 5 bases from J, the junction kept 11 bases outside the gene matches. The CDR3 is CASSATGKVRDTQYF. The CDR3 region has the DNA TGTGCCAGCAGCGCGACAGGGAAGGTGCGAGATACGCAGTATTTT.

This clonotype was detected a few times. The V gene is TRBV12-3 or TRBV12-4, the J gene TRBJ2-2; D gene uncertain. CDR3 length equals 14 residues. V dropped 6 bases and J dropped 5 bases, with 13 bases sitting between them. This CDR3 reads CASSPDRRTGELFF. The CDR3 region has the DNA TGTGCCAGCAGCCCGGACCGAAGAACCGGGGAGCTGTTTTTT.

This clonotype was observed a few times. This chain joins TRBV12-3 or TRBV12-4 and TRBJ2-1; 7 bases are shared with TRBD2. The CDR3 consists of 15 residues. The trim removed 0 bases at V and 7 bases at J, leaving 6 bases unmatched. This CDR3 is CASSLAGGWSNEQFF. For the CDR3, the DNA is TGTGCCAGCAGTTTAGCGGGAGGGTGGAGTAATGAGCAGTTCTTC.

This clonotype was detected only a few times. The chain has TRBV4-3 and TRBJ2-2; D is unclear. Germline V gives CDR1 LGHNA, CDR2 YSLEER. The length of the CDR3 is 15 residues. V lost 3 bases and J 3 bases, leaving 11 bases between the germline ends. The CDR3 coding sequence is TGCGCCAGCAGCCATGTCGGAGTGGACACCGGGGAGCTGTTTTTT. Its protein is CASSHVGVDTGELFF.

The rearrangement links TRBV5-1 to TRBJ2-7, with 14 bases matching TRBD2. The CDR3 totals 16 residues. Trimming cost V 4 bases and J 1 base; bases outside gene matches: 4. Germline V gene data show CDR1 as SGHRS and CDR2 as YFSETQ. The CDR3 spells CASSTGLAGGSYEQYF. The CDR3 bases are TGCGCCAGCAGCACCGGACTAGCGGGGGGTTCCTACGAGCAGTACTTC.

This chain connects TRBV19 to TRBJ2-2, with a weak D call TRBD1 (7 bases). V was clipped by 1 base and J by 1 base, with 13 bases between them. Germline V gene sequence: CDR1 LNHDA, CDR2 SQIVND (reference sequence). CDR3 size: 17 residues. CDR3 protein: CASSIVWQGGNTGELFF. The CDR3 DNA follows: TGTGCCAGTAGTATAGTCTGGCAGGGGGGGAACACCGGGGAGCTGTTTTTT.

This clonotype was observed a handful of times. V and J are TRBV28 and TRBJ2-1; a possible D gene is TRBD1 (5 bases). V lost 7 bases to trimming and J lost 8 bases, with 12 bases between them. Germline V gene data show CDR1 as MDHEN and CDR2 as SYDVKM. The CDR3 is made up of 12 amino acids. The CDR3 loop reads CASNRGWYEQFF. As DNA, the CDR3 is TGTGCCAGCAATAGGGGTTGGTATGAGCAGTTCTTC.